The 25 T cell receptor beta chains below come from one sample, sequenced in a study of cytotoxic CD8 clonotypes in ibrutinib-treated CLL. Measured with immunoSEQ multiplex PCR; TCRdb has only the in-frame clones, and not every one. The sample lists 250,000 to 350,000 clones, approximately 79% occurring once. The source was PBMCs, collected at disease progression, from a patient treated with ibrutinib. These receptors were taken from a human donor with chronic lymphocytic leukemia.

V gene TRBV14 combines with J gene TRBJ1-5; D is unresolved. The germline gives CDR1 SGHDN, CDR2 FVKESK. The CDR3 length is 13 residues. Trimming took 2 bases from V and 6 from J, leaving 8 bases between them. The CDR3 DNA is TGTGCCAGCAGCCAACATCATGGTCAGCCCCAGCATTTT. Translation: CASSQHHGQPQHF.

The rearrangement links TRBV6-6 to TRBJ2-1; unclear D gene. The CDR3 consists of 12 residues. CDR1 MNHNY and CDR2 SVGAGI come from the germline V gene (reference sequence). V shed 0 bases and J shed 7 bases, with 4 bases lying between them. This CDR3 reads CASSYSRNEQFF. In DNA form, the CDR3 reads TGTGCCAGCAGTTACTCGCGAAATGAGCAGTTCTTC.

Worth noting for this clone: Other DNA sequences in the same sample also yield this CDR3. The chain carries TRBV28 and TRBJ1-2; D unresolved. There are 12 residues in the CDR3. The V gene's germline CDR1 is MDHEN and CDR2 SYDVKM. The V gene lost 5 bases and the J gene lost 4 bases, with 8 bases spanning the gap. DNA for the CDR3: TGTGCCAGCAGTACGGGCCTCTATGGCTACACCTTC. Translation: CASSTGLYGYTF.

The chain has TRBV29-1 and TRBJ1-3; D is ambiguous. This CDR3 spans 15 amino acids. CDR1 and CDR2 from the germline V gene are SQVTM and ANQGSEA. Trimming left V 4 bases short and J 0 bases short, with 13 bases between. The CDR3 nucleotides read TGCAGCGTTGTGTCCCGAACGGCCTCTGGAAACACCATATATTTT. Amino acid sequence: CSVVSRTASGNTIYF.

The genes are TRBV6-5 and TRBJ1-1, with D tentatively TRBD1 (5 bases). The length of the CDR3 is 15 residues. The germline CDR1 and CDR2 sequences are MNHEY and SVGAGI. Trimming cost V 6 bases and J 1 base, with 15 bases left between them. The CDR3 loop is CASSQGPSANTEAFF. DNA for the CDR3: TGTGCCAGCAGCCAGGGACCCTCCGCGAACACTGAAGCTTTCTTT.

A note on this clone: Germline and junction disagree at one end, which may indicate a read error. V gene TRBV13 combines with J gene TRBJ2-7, with 9 positions matching TRBD1. The CDR3 has 14 amino acids. CDR1 is PRHDT and CDR2 is FYEKMQ in the germline V gene (reference sequence). CDR3 coding DNA: TGTGCCAGCAGCTCCGGGACAGGGATGTACGAGCAGTATTTC. Translating it yields CASSSGTGMYEQYF.

The chain has TRBV6-1 and TRBJ2-2; TRBD1 agrees at 7 bases. There are 15 residues in the CDR3. J gave up 8 bases and V 10 bases, and 16 bases lay outside the gene matches. Germline V gives CDR1 MNHNS, CDR2 SASEGT. In nucleotides, the CDR3 is TGTGCCATCACCGCAACGGGACAGAGGCCAGGGGAGCTGTTTTTT. It is translated as CAITATGQRPGELFF.

The CDR3 region has the DNA TGTGCCAGCAGTGCACCTACGACACAGGGGTCGAACACCGGGGAGCTGTTTTTT. Its protein is CASSAPTTQGSNTGELFF. The chain employs TRBV28 and TRBJ2-2, with TRBD1 identical over 7 bases. Germline CDR1 reads MDHEN; CDR2 reads SYDVKM. Trimming removed 5 bases from V and 0 bases from J; junction bases left unmatched: 12. The CDR3 length is 18 residues.

The rearrangement joins TRBV27 to TRBJ2-7, with TRBD1 as a possible D gene (6 bases). CDR1 and CDR2 (germline): MNHEY, SMNVEV (reference sequence). The CDR3 length is 15 residues. Trimming shortened V by 6 bases and J by 2 bases, and 17 bases separated the two germline ends. The DNA of the CDR3 is TGTGCCAGCAGACCACACAGGGTCTTACCCTACGAGCAGTACTTC. Protein product: CASRPHRVLPYEQYF.

The V gene is TRBV30, the J gene TRBJ1-2; unclear D gene. Germline V lookup: CDR1 GTSNPN, CDR2 SVGIG (reference sequence). Trimming pared 4 bases from V and 4 bases from J, leaving 10 bases between. The CDR3 consists of 12 residues. The CDR3 DNA is TGTGCCTGGACCCCGGGGATCTATGGCTACACCTTC. Translated, it gives CAWTPGIYGYTF.

This rearrangement joins TRBV18 to TRBJ2-6, with D perhaps TRBD2 (5 bases). The CDR3 spans 16 residues. Trimming cost V 3 bases and J 1 base, with 10 bases left between them. The germline gives CDR1 KGHSH, CDR2 LQKENI. The DNA of the CDR3 is TGTGCCAGCTCACCTCGGGCGGGTTCTGGGGCCAACGTCCTGACTTTC. Translating it yields CASSPRAGSGANVLTF. The variable domain in full, with the rest retrieved from reference TRBV18 and TRBJ2-6, is NAGVMQNPRHLVRRRGQEARLRCSPMKGHSHVYWYRQLPEEGLKFMVYLQKENIIDESGMPKERFSAEFPKEGPSILRIQQVVRGDSAAYFCASSPRAGSGANVLTFGAGSRLTVL.

This clone showed up just a few times. The rearrangement joins TRBV19 to TRBJ1-6; D is uncertain. V was shortened by 8 bases and J by 9 bases, with 14 bases between the two germline ends. CDR3 length: 13 amino acids. Germline assignment: CDR1 LNHDA and CDR2 SQIVND (reference sequence). The CDR3 DNA follows: TGTGCCAGTGGACCTCCTGCCCTTTCACCCCTCCACTTT. Its translation: CASGPPALSPLHF.

In its sample, this clone was seen once. This chain uses TRBV6-5 with TRBJ2-5, with D unresolved. There are 12 residues in the CDR3. V was clipped by 4 bases and J by 5 bases, with 8 bases between them. Germline CDR1 is MNHEY and CDR2 is SVGAGI. CDR3: CASSSDGETQYF. CDR3 coding DNA: TGTGCCAGCAGTTCGGACGGGGAGACCCAGTACTTC.

This clone was detected many times. The gene calls are TRBV18 and TRBJ2-7; no firm D call. CDR3 length: 14 residues. Germline values: CDR1 KGHSH, CDR2 LQKENI. V was cut by 3 bases and J by 5 bases, with 14 bases left in between. CDR3 bases: TGTGCCAGCTCACCGGCCGTGCAGGCCCACGAGCAGTACTTC. Protein sequence: CASSPAVQAHEQYF.

The V and J genes are TRBV14 and TRBJ2-7, with D hard to call. Germline V gene data show CDR1 as SGHDN and CDR2 as FVKESK. This CDR3 region has 12 residues. V was clipped by 0 bases and J by 9 bases, with 9 bases between them. The CDR3 sequence: CASSQEGHRQYF. The DNA of the CDR3 is TGTGCCAGCAGCCAAGAAGGGCACAGGCAGTACTTC.

V gene TRBV6-4 combines with J gene TRBJ1-5, with D possibly TRBD1 on 6 matching bases. Germline V gene data show CDR1 as MRHNA and CDR2 as SNTAGT. Deletions cut 3 bases from V and 9 bases from J, with 15 bases between. The CDR3 sequence is 14 residues long. The CDR3 loop is CASSESRGSLPQHF. The CDR3 DNA reads TGTGCCAGCAGTGAATCGAGGGGGTCGTTGCCCCAGCATTTT.

This clone was counted a few times. The rearrangement uses TRBV12-5 and TRBJ2-2; D is ambiguous. V dropped 7 bases and J dropped 6 bases, with 3 bases sitting between them. This CDR3 spans 10 amino acids. Germline CDR1 and CDR2: LGHNT and FRNRAP. CDR3 DNA sequence: TGTGCTAGTGCCGCCGGGGAGCTGTTTTTT. It translates to CASAAGELFF. Variable domain in full (rest from reference TRBV12-5 and TRBJ2-2): DARVTQTPRHKVTEMGQEVTMRCQPILGHNTVFWYRQTMMQGLELLAYFRNRAPLDDSGMPKDRFSAEMPDATLATLKIQPSEPRDSAVYFCASAAGELFFGEGSRLTVL.

V usage is TRBV11-2 and J usage is TRBJ2-7, with 9 nucleotides matching TRBD2. Trimming at V came to 5 bases and at J to 4 bases, leaving 12 bases not matched to a gene. This CDR3 has 16 residues. Germline CDR1 and CDR2: SGHAT and FQNNGV. CDR3 nucleotide sequence: TGTGCCAGCAGCCCGGAGGTAGCGGGAGTCTTGTACGAGCAGTACTTC. The encoded protein is CASSPEVAGVLYEQYF.

This chain joins TRBV5-1 and TRBJ2-5; 7 nucleotides agree with TRBD1. The CDR3 runs to 15 residues. The germline V gene has CDR1 SGHRS and CDR2 YFSETQ. V lost 4 bases, J lost 1 base, and 7 bases stayed unmatched. The CDR3 spells CASSTGQVLQETQYF. CDR3 sequence (DNA): TGCGCCAGCAGCACCGGACAGGTCCTCCAAGAGACCCAGTACTTC. The whole variable domain, remainder taken from reference TRBV5-1 and TRBJ2-5, is KAGVTQTPRYLIKTRGQQVTLSCSPISGHRSVSWYQQTPGQGLQFLFEYFSETQRNKGNFPGRFSGRQFSNSRSEMNVSTLELGDSALYLCASSTGQVLQETQYFGPGTRLLVL.

V gene TRBV29-1 combines with J gene TRBJ2-7; a possible D gene is TRBD2 (6 bases). Trimming took 1 base from V and 6 from J, leaving 10 bases between them. This CDR3 spans 12 amino acids. Germline CDR1 reads SQVTM; CDR2 reads ANQGSEA. The CDR3 loop is CSVEGRVREQYF. CDR3 in DNA: TGCAGCGTTGAAGGGAGGGTGCGCGAGCAGTACTTC.

The chain uses TRBV27 and TRBJ2-7; D ambiguous. The CDR3 is made up of 13 amino acids. Trimming shortened V by 3 bases and J by 2 bases, and 8 bases separated the two germline ends. Germline CDR1 reads MNHEY; CDR2 reads SMNVEV (reference sequence). The DNA of the CDR3 is TGTGCCAGCAGTTTTCAAAGCCCCTACGAGCAGTACTTC. It yields the protein CASSFQSPYEQYF.

The rearrangement joins TRBV2 to TRBJ2-3; 9 positions match TRBD2. This CDR3 comprises 16 residues. V shed 8 bases, J shed 3 bases, and the junction held 12 bases outside the gene matches. Germline loops: CDR1 SNHLY, CDR2 FYNNEI. The CDR3 DNA reads TGTGCCAGCCATCCGGCGGGGGGGGGCGTGACAGATACGCAGTATTTT. Protein: CASHPAGGGVTDTQYF.

V is TRBV5-6 and J is TRBJ1-3; D not resolved. V lost 0 bases and J 0 bases, leaving 7 bases between the germline ends. The CDR3 loop spans 15 amino acids. From germline, CDR1 is SGHDT and CDR2 YYEEEE. CDR3 sequence (DNA): TGTGCCAGCAGCTTGGGGCGCCTCTCTGGAAACACCATATATTTT. Protein: CASSLGRLSGNTIYF.

The rearrangement joins TRBV5-8 to TRBJ1-1; D perhaps matches TRBD1 (5 bases). Germline V gives CDR1 SGHTS, CDR2 YDEGEE. Trimming pared 0 bases from V and 9 bases from J, leaving 12 bases between. The CDR3 has 13 residues. The CDR3, as DNA: TGTGCCAGCAGCTTGGATATCGGACAACAAGCTTTCTTT. It translates to CASSLDIGQQAFF.

This clone has only a few counts. The chain has TRBV25-1 and TRBJ1-1; TRBD1 is a possible D gene (5 bases). Trimming shortened V by 6 bases and J by 0 bases, and 11 bases separated the two germline ends. CDR3 length: 14 amino acids. Germline lookup yields CDR1 MGHDK and CDR2 SYGVNS. In DNA form, the CDR3 reads TGTGCCAGCAGCACGGGACGGTTGAACACTGAAGCTTTCTTT. Protein: CASSTGRLNTEAFF.